These 21 T cell receptor beta chains share one sample of origin, sequenced in a study of CD8 T cells in ankylosing spondylitis. MiXCR was run by TCRdb on the 5' RACE reads, yielding one entry per CDR3 protein. The sample yields 200,000 to 300,000 distinct CDR3 sequences, under 30% seen once. Input material: blood, either unsorted or a sorted T cell fraction (not recorded which). These receptors were collected from a male donor with ankylosing spondylitis or in good health (not recorded which).

This clonotype turned up a few times. The chain joins TRBV29-1 to TRBJ1-2; 9 nucleotides align to TRBD1. CDR1 and CDR2 from the germline V gene are SQVTM and ANQGSEA. The CDR3 sequence is 13 residues long. Trimming took 7 bases from V and 9 from J; bases not matched to a gene: 12. The CDR3 DNA reads as TGCAGCGCTGGAATACAGGGGGCTCCGAGCTACACCTTC. As protein: CSAGIQGAPSYTF.

The chain employs TRBV5-6 and TRBJ2-2; D unresolved. The germline gives CDR1 SGHDT, CDR2 YYEEEE. Trimming pared 2 bases from V and 3 bases from J, leaving 5 bases between. There are 13 residues in the CDR3. The CDR3 bases are TGTGCCAGCAGCTTCTACCACACCGGGGAGCTGTTTTTT. Amino acid sequence: CASSFYHTGELFF. Full variable domain (rest looked up from reference TRBV5-6 and TRBJ2-2): DAGVTQSPTHLIKTRGQQVTLRCSPKSGHDTVSWYQQALGQGPQFIFQYYEEEERQRGNFPDRFSGHQFPNYSSELNVNALLLGDSALYLCASSFYHTGELFFGEGSRLTVL.

The CDR3 protein is CSAPGMGTDTQYF. CDR3 DNA: TGCAGCGCCCCCGGTATGGGCACAGATACGCAGTATTTT. The V call is TRBV20-1, the J call TRBJ2-3; D call uncertain. Germline V gene sequence: CDR1 DFQATT, CDR2 SNEGSKA (reference sequence). This CDR3 has 13 amino acids.

CDR3 loop: CSAGDSEGEQYF. The DNA of the CDR3 is TGCAGTGCAGGGGACAGTGAGGGCGAGCAGTACTTC. The chain joins TRBV20-1 to TRBJ2-7, with 7 bases matching TRBD1. The junction had 8 bases not matched to a gene; V was cut back by 6 bases and J by 6 bases. This CDR3 comprises 12 residues. CDR1 DFQATT and CDR2 SNEGSKA come from the germline V gene (reference sequence).

The table lists this clonotype with a few counts. The chain recombines TRBV6-5 with TRBJ2-7; TRBD2 is a possible D gene (6 bases). V was trimmed by 2 bases and J by 4 bases, leaving 9 bases between them. The CDR3 is 13 amino acids. Germline V gives CDR1 MNHEY, CDR2 SVGAGI. The CDR3 DNA follows: TGTGCCAGCAGTTACGGGGACTTTTACGAGCAGTACTTC. Translation gives CASSYGDFYEQYF.

In this sample, this clonotype turned up many times. The chain carries TRBV5-6 and TRBJ2-1; D is uncertain. Germline lookup yields CDR1 SGHDT and CDR2 YYEEEE. The CDR3 totals 13 residues. The germline V and J ends were trimmed by 3 bases and 4 bases, with 8 bases remaining between them. The DNA for the CDR3 is TGTGCCAGCAGCTCTCTGTCGTACAATGAGCAGTTCTTC. Protein product: CASSSLSYNEQFF.

The chain couples TRBV7-2 to TRBJ2-3, with a possible D match to TRBD2 (5 bases). There are 14 residues in the CDR3. V was pared by 6 bases and J by 0 bases, with 10 bases between. Germline loops: CDR1 SGHTA, CDR2 FQGNSA. The CDR3 DNA reads TGTGCCAGCAGTGGAGGCGCCAGCACAGATACGCAGTATTTT. Amino acid sequence: CASSGGASTDTQYF.

This clonotype was recorded only once. The V and J genes are TRBV19 and TRBJ2-5; possible D gene TRBD2, 5 bases. Trimming stripped 7 bases from V and 2 bases from J, with 17 bases between. The length of the CDR3 is 15 residues. CDR1 and CDR2 from the germline V gene are LNHDA and SQIVND (reference sequence). In nucleotides, the CDR3 is TGTGCCAGTAAACGGAACCCGGGAACACAAGAGACCCAGTACTTC. Residues: CASKRNPGTQETQYF.

Ten or more counts support this clonotype. The V call is TRBV7-8, the J call TRBJ1-5; possible D gene TRBD1, 5 bases. The V end was cut by 5 bases, the J end by 2 bases, with 19 bases between. The CDR3 is 17 amino acids. Germline V lookup: CDR1 SGHVS, CDR2 FQNEAQ. The CDR3 sequence is CASSRTTVRDRNQPQHF. The CDR3 DNA sequence: TGTGCCAGCAGCCGAACGACAGTCAGAGATCGCAATCAGCCCCAGCATTTT.

In its sample, this clonotype was seen many times. The genes are TRBV20-1 and TRBJ1-5; no clear D. V was clipped by 0 bases and J by 0 bases, with 9 bases between them. CDR3 length: 15 residues. Germline CDR1 reads DFQATT; CDR2 reads SNEGSKA (reference sequence). Here the CDR3 DNA reads TGCAGTGCTAGAGATCCGAGTTATAGCAATCAGCCCCAGCATTTT. Translation gives CSARDPSYSNQPQHF.

This clonotype was found many times. The chain combines TRBV5-1 with TRBJ1-4, with 8 bases identical to TRBD1. Looked up from germline, CDR1 is SGHRS and CDR2 is YFSETQ. The junction had 5 bases not matched to a gene; V was cut back by 3 bases and J by 7 bases. The CDR3 length is 14 residues. This CDR3 reads CASSSAGGFEKLFF. The CDR3 DNA reads as TGCGCCAGCAGCTCTGCAGGGGGCTTTGAAAAACTGTTTTTT.

The genes are TRBV7-2 and TRBJ2-1; TRBD1 is a possible D gene (5 bases). The CDR3 is made up of 16 amino acids. Deletions cut 2 bases from V and 3 bases from J, with 14 bases between. Germline CDR1 reads SGHTA; CDR2 reads FQGNSA. CDR3 region: CASSLRTRVHYNEQFF. The CDR3 bases are TGTGCCAGCAGCTTAAGGACCAGGGTCCACTACAATGAGCAGTTCTTC.

This clonotype has at least ten counts. The chain is built from TRBV20-1 and TRBJ1-6, with 9 positions matching TRBD1. The CDR3 loop spans 14 amino acids. Looked up from germline, CDR1 is DFQATT and CDR2 is SNEGSKA (reference sequence). The ends lost 4 bases at V and 10 bases at J; junction bases unmatched: 8. CDR3 loop: CSANLWDRESPLHF. The CDR3 DNA is TGCAGTGCTAACCTTTGGGACAGGGAATCACCCCTCCACTTT.

This clonotype was observed a few times. This chain uses TRBV20-1 with TRBJ2-7; D is possibly TRBD1 (6 bases). Trimming left V 6 bases short and J 4 bases short, with 13 bases between. Germline values: CDR1 DFQATT, CDR2 SNEGSKA (reference sequence). CDR3 length: 12 amino acids. The CDR3 region is CSAEEDRYEQYF. The CDR3 nucleotides are TGCAGTGCCGAAGAGGACAGATACGAGCAGTACTTC.

This clonotype has ten or more counts. The rearrangement joins TRBV20-1 to TRBJ1-1, with a tentative D call TRBD1 (6 bases). CDR1 is DFQATT, CDR2 SNEGSKA, per germline (reference sequence). V was pared by 1 base and J by 4 bases, with 13 bases between. The CDR3 loop spans 14 amino acids. This chain's CDR3 is CSARVGGLITEAFF. In DNA form, the CDR3 reads TGCAGTGCTAGAGTCGGGGGGCTGATCACTGAAGCTTTCTTT.

The rearrangement links TRBV28 to TRBJ1-2; no clear D gene. The V end lost 3 bases, the J end lost 4 bases, and 6 bases lay between the germline ends. Germline CDR1 and CDR2: MDHEN and SYDVKM. The CDR3 runs 12 residues. The CDR3 region has the DNA TGTGCCAGCAGTTTCCAGGCCTATGGCTACACCTTC. Its protein is CASSFQAYGYTF.

This clonotype was counted ten times or more. The chain is built from TRBV12-3 or TRBV12-4 and TRBJ1-2; D is unclear. CDR3 size: 12 residues. Trimming removed 5 bases at V and 8 bases at J, with 12 bases between. The CDR3 region is CASSARRRGYTF. DNA for the CDR3: TGTGCCAGCAGTGCACGAAGGAGGGGCTACACCTTC.

The sample holds a few counts of this clonotype. The CDR3 DNA sequence: TGTGCCAGCAGCGGACAGGGGGCTAGCTATGGCTACACCTTC. Residues: CASSGQGASYGYTF. The chain employs TRBV12-3 or TRBV12-4 and TRBJ1-2; 11 nucleotides line up with TRBD1. J lost 4 bases, V lost 6 bases, and 4 bases had no gene match. The CDR3 contains 14 residues.

The chain carries TRBV20-1 and TRBJ2-1; 7 nucleotides line up with TRBD2. The CDR3 covers 14 residues. CDR1 and CDR2 (germline): DFQATT, SNEGSKA (reference sequence). Trimming at V came to 1 base and at J to 4 bases, leaving 4 bases not matched to a gene. The CDR3 is CSARVAGGYNEQFF. CDR3 coding DNA: TGCAGTGCTAGAGTTGCCGGGGGGTACAATGAGCAGTTCTTC.

The chain has TRBV9 and TRBJ2-3, with 15 positions matching TRBD2. The CDR3 has 17 residues. V lost 4 bases to trimming and J lost 5 bases; unmatched junction nucleotides: 8. Germline V CDR1 and CDR2: SGDLS, YYNGEE. In DNA, the CDR3 is TGTGCCAGCAGCCCGGACCAGGGACTAGCGGGGGGAGATACGCAGTATTTT. Residues: CASSPDQGLAGGDTQYF.

V usage is TRBV2 and J usage is TRBJ2-1; a weak D match, TRBD1 (6 bases). The CDR3 runs to 16 residues. CDR1 SNHLY and CDR2 FYNNEI come from the germline V gene. V was clipped by 5 bases and J by 3 bases, with 17 bases between them. CDR3 amino acids: CASSLTGTSYYNEQFF. The CDR3 DNA sequence: TGTGCCAGCAGTTTAACCGGGACATCCTACTACAATGAGCAGTTCTTC.